This T cell receptor (beta chain) came from a study of blood T cell repertoires in COVID-19 (dated by TCRdb to 2018 to 2020). A note on the overall study: The collaborator samples originated in the United States, Italy and Spain and spanned the acute and convalescent phases of COVID-19. Deeply sampled blood TCRbeta repertoires from subjects exposed to, actively infected with, or recovered from COVID-19 were included in the dataset. A de-identified subject ID, COVID-19 status, age in years and sex were almost always included in the sample metadata. The samples were drawn from the first 160 participants of the ongoing ImmuneRACE study and from 1,254 subjects provided by 6 global collaborators. Where available, HLA class I and class II types were obtained from metadata supplied by the sample provider rather than from assay-based typing. The repertoires were released in a freely available public database intended as a resource for research on the immune response to SARS-CoV-2. The prospective study material was composed of cDNA or gDNA derived from T cells, B-cell-depleted T cells, or PBMCs.

Trimming at the junction amounts to 0 bases on V and 0 bases on J, and the germline ends lie 10 bases apart. In the germline V gene, CDR1 corresponds to SGHRS and CDR2 to YFSETQ. The CDR3 holds 15 amino acids from the cysteine to the phenylalanine. The sequence is cut down to CDR3 DNA, 45 bases in frame from base 1. TCRbeta CDR3 regions were amplified from genomic DNA using the immunoSEQ Assay, a bias-controlled multiplex PCR. As for how the authors treated the data: Nucleated cell counts per sample were estimated from amplification of reference gene primers within the assay. To quantify the absolute abundance of each unique TCRbeta CDR3 rearrangement, sequence reads were collapsed and filtered. For each sample, productive Simpson clonality was calculated by taking the square root of Simpson's diversity index across productive rearrangements. Held by TCRdb, this immuneACCESS table contains in-frame sequences only and omits some clones. Under half of the omission traces to an unresolved V gene where checked; the cause of the rest is unknown. V and J calls and clone size are copied from that table; D and trimming were computed from the DNA. This sample has roughly 42,000 clones in its table, and roughly nine tenths of those were observed once. The ten largest clones add up to roughly 0.35% of the sample.

Paper-wide results and their limitations: Clinical and demographic metadata were provided uncurated, with the amount varying by source and participant.

One collaborating source in Seattle enrolled patients during active infection and followed them longitudinally through the course of disease. The collaborating institutions used their own protocols to collect whole blood in K2EDTA tubes. For TCRbeta analysis, collaborator samples were shipped as frozen whole blood, as isolated PBMCs, or as DNA extracted from either sample type. Note on this clone: Its specific antigen is unknown. No quality values exist for individual bases; no much larger clone is one base distant.

The TCR originated in a man between 45 and 60 years old with COVID-19, enrolled during active disease. The chain is made from TRBV5-1 and TRBJ2-7; the D gene identity is not certain. Sequences were obtained from peripheral blood. The bases read TGCGCCAGCAGCTTGGGGCCCTTAAGCTCCTACGAGCAGTACTTC. This codes for CASSLGPLSSYEQYF.